These T cell receptor beta chains were read from a single sample in a study of blood T cell repertoires in COVID-19. The repertoire was sequenced with immunoSEQ multiplex PCR; TCRdb's copy has only in-frame clones and lacks some. This table has approximately 270,000 clones, roughly 88% appearing once. Input material: PBMCs or T cells enriched from blood (not recorded which). Receptor source: a woman under 40 who had recovered from COVID-19. Each CDR3 is given with its conserved first and last residue. Part of the rows lack a size; the others show once, few, many or a class for expanded clones.

NA,16,TRBV28,CASSYFSRGGDSGYTF
NA,14,TRBV5-1,CASSPSGGRETQYF
NA,16,TRBV27,CASSKAGQGSNQPQHF
NA,16,TRBV18,CASSPPVGSSGNTIYF
once,14,TRBV6-5,CASNPSREGYGYTF
NA,17,TRBV10-1,CASSLTGGSVHTDTQYF
NA,15,TRBV7-2,CASSQRRGRDYGYTF
once,15,TRBV3-1/TRBV3-2,CASSQALRGRLEQYF
NA,15,TRBV6-5,CASRPPDRGLGKLFF
NA,14,TRBV7-9,CASRATSSNEKLFF
few,15,TRBV30,CAWALGTSSYNEQFF
once,18,TRBV19,CASNLGGWYGSGANVLTF
NA,16,TRBV2,CASREQGAVSYNEQFF
many,15,TRBV10-3,CAISESGGRHNEQFF
NA,13,TRBV6-5,CASSTPRGNEQYF
few,13,TRBV7-2,CASSPEVGDTQYF
NA,12,TRBV2,CASTRDVGEAFF
NA,15,TRBV5-1,CASSPGTGWDTEAFF
NA,16,TRBV5-1,CASSQKLAGRTDTQYF
few,16,TRBV25-1,CASSEYGGAGNSPLHF
NA,16,TRBV4-1,CASSQLFPDLRNEQFF
NA,13,TRBV2,CASSGGLVQPQHF
NA,14,TRBV5-1,CASSLSGLTDTQYF
NA,18,TRBV6-1,CASSEATLYRDIPYEQYF
NA,17,TRBV28,CASSLILGPPLNYEQYF
few,15,TRBV5-1,CASSPEAGPRNTIYF
NA,13,TRBV29-1,CSVSGRANNEQFF
once,18,TRBV2,CASSPPKGLAGPSYEQYF
NA,16,TRBV11-2,CASSSGLASGSIGQYF
NA,14,TRBV5-4,CASSLAGGPDEQYF
once,11,TRBV12-3/TRBV12-4,CASSRNEKLFF
NA,15,TRBV7-9,CASSLDTGLSQPQHF
NA,11,TRBV2,CASYLLGELFF
once,15,TRBV28,CASTHFSDLGTEAFF
NA,13,TRBV12-3/TRBV12-4,CASSGDRATEAFF
NA,14,TRBV28,CASRTSGSYYEQYF
once,13,TRBV2,CASYRTGNYGYTF
once,17,TRBV7-9,CASRPGEGEFQNNEQFF
NA,14,TRBV19,CASSTTGYNSPLHF
few,13,TRBV29-1,CSARQGASGELFF
NA,12,TRBV6-5,CASSYSGSEQYF
NA,14,TRBV28,CASRPPGMGQPQHF
once,13,TRBV20-1,CSASTRAGNTIYF
NA,14,TRBV7-9,CASSYQGAYYGYTF
NA,16,TRBV5-6,CASSLDGQGINYGYTF
large,14,TRBV9,CASSQGAGANVLTF
NA,15,TRBV6-5,CAITKSPRGGYEQYF
NA,11,TRBV7-9,CASRGQNEQFF
many,15,TRBV5-5,CASSWYGTESYEQYF